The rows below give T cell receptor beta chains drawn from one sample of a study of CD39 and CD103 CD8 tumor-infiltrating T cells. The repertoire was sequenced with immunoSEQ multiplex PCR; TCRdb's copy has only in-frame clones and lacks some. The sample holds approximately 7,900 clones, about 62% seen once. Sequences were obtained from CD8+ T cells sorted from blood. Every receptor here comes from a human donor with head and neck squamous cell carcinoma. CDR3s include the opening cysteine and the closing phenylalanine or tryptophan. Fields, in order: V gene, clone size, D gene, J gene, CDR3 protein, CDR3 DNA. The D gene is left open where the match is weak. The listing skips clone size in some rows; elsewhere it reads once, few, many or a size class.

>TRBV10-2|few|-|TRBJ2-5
CASSGDSPRETQYF
TGCGCCAGCAGTGGAGACAGTCCGCGAGAGACCCAGTACTTC
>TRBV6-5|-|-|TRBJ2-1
CASSTGRLAGNEQFF
TGTGCCAGCAGTACCGGACGTCTAGCAGGCAATGAGCAGTTCTTC
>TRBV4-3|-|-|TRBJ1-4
CASSQIFGVVEKLFF
TGCGCCAGCAGCCAGATCTTTGGGGTGGTTGAAAAACTGTTTTTT
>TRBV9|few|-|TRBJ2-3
CASSVGKYSTDTQYF
TGTGCCAGCAGCGTAGGGAAGTATAGCACAGATACGCAGTATTTT
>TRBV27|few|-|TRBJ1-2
CASSPVDSLDYGYTF
TGTGCCAGCAGTCCGGTCGACAGTCTAGACTATGGCTACACCTTC
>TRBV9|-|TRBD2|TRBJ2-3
CASSVPLAGEDTQYF
TGTGCCAGCAGCGTTCCTTTAGCGGGAGAAGATACGCAGTATTTT
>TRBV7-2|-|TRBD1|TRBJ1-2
CASSTDRGGGYTF
TGTGCCAGCAGCACGGACAGGGGCGGTGGCTACACCTTC
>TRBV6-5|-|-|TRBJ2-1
CASSYEAGYNEQFF
TGTGCCAGCAGTTACGAGGCGGGATACAATGAGCAGTTCTTC
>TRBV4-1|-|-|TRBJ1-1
CASSQDPQGIGTEAFF
TGCGCCAGCAGCCAAGATCCACAGGGTATTGGCACTGAAGCTTTCTTT
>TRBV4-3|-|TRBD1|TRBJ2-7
CASSQDRGEPAYEQYF
TGCGCCAGCAGCCAGGACAGGGGAGAGCCTGCCTACGAGCAGTACTTC
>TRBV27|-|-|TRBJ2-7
CASSLSPSYEQYF
TGTGCCAGCAGTTTAAGTCCGTCCTACGAGCAGTACTTC